The clone carrying this TCR beta chain was observed a few times. Its antigen is not known. These data are taken from a study of response to subunit inactivated influenza vaccine. The CDR3 spans 12 residues. Trimming left V 8 bases short and J 4 bases short, with 11 bases between. TCRdb re-called the RT-PCR reads with MiXCR, one entry per CDR3 protein. The table has more than 450,000 distinct CDR3 sequences, 6.5% to 8% seen once. Study results and caveats: With each seasonal influenza vaccination, the authors suggested, few new T cells are recruited.

Sequenced here: PBMCs from blood, sampled about 23 months after vaccination. The source is a man aged 45-69 years who received an inactivated influenza vaccine. V usage is TRBV12-3 or TRBV12-4 and J usage is TRBJ1-1; no definite D call. CDR3 protein: CASDVIGTEAFF. The CDR3 coding sequence is TGTGCCAGCGACGTTATCGGCACTGAAGCTTTCTTT.